These T cell receptor beta chains were read from a single sample in a study of blood T cell repertoires in COVID-19. Profiled with immunoSEQ multiplex PCR; TCRdb holds only in-frame clones, not every one. There are around 370,000 clones in the sample; more than 70% occur only once, and about 1.2% lies in the top ten. Sequencing input: PBMCs or T cells enriched from blood (not recorded which). These receptors originate from a woman aged 18-29 years who had recovered from COVID-19. The CDR3 runs from the conserved cysteine through the conserved F or W. The D gene is left open where the match is weak. Not all rows give a size; the values are once, few, many and, for expanded clones, a class.

TGCGCCAGCAGCCAAGAAGAGGGCGGGGTCTATGGCTACACCTTC,CASSQEEGGVYGYTF,TRBJ1-2,NA,NA,TRBV4-1
TGTGCCAGCAATCTGGGGAGGGCGCGGACCGGGGAGCTGTTTTTT,CASNLGRARTGELFF,TRBJ2-2,TRBD2,NA,TRBV11-2
TGTGCCTGGAGTGAGCGGGGGGCTAGCACAGATACGCAGTATTTT,CAWSERGASTDTQYF,TRBJ2-3,TRBD2,NA,TRBV30
TGTGCTAGTGGACGGGGACAGGGAGAAGAGACCCAGTACTTC,CASGRGQGEETQYF,TRBJ2-5,TRBD1,NA,TRBV12-5
TGTGCCAGCAGTTCCCCGGGACAGGGGGCGGGCGGGGAGCTGTTTTTT,CASSSPGQGAGGELFF,TRBJ2-2,TRBD1,NA,TRBV27
TGCGCCAGCAGCGGGGGCTCCCTTTCAGGGACTGAAGCTTTCTTT,CASSGGSLSGTEAFF,TRBJ1-1,NA,NA,TRBV5-1
TGCGCCAGCAGCCAAGATGACCTACGGAGCTATGGCTACACCTTC,CASSQDDLRSYGYTF,TRBJ1-2,NA,NA,TRBV4-1
TGTGCCTGGGGAACGAGGCTAGACTACGAGCAGTACTTC,CAWGTRLDYEQYF,TRBJ2-7,NA,once,TRBV30
TGCGCCAGCAGCTCTAGCGGGGACGTTTGGGTGCAGTACTTC,CASSSSGDVWVQYF,TRBJ2-7,TRBD2,NA,TRBV5-1
TGTGCCACATTCGGGTTAACTCGTGAAGCTTTCTTT,CATFGLTREAFF,TRBJ1-1,NA,NA,TRBV28
TGTGCCTACCCCGGTCGGCAGCCCCAGCATTTT,CAYPGRQPQHF,TRBJ1-5,NA,NA,TRBV9
TGTGCCAGCAGCCAAGAGGCGGGCGCGGGCCACTACGAGCAGTACTTC,CASSQEAGAGHYEQYF,TRBJ2-7,NA,NA,TRBV4-2
TGCGCCAGCAGCCAAGACCCAGGGGGCAACACTGAAGCTTTCTTT,CASSQDPGGNTEAFF,TRBJ1-1,TRBD1,NA,TRBV4-3
TGCAGTGCTAGTCTGGGACAGGGGGTAGGAGAGACCCAGTACTTC,CSASLGQGVGETQYF,TRBJ2-5,TRBD1,NA,TRBV20-1
TGTGCCAGCAGACCGACAGCCTATAGCACAGATACGCAGTATTTT,CASRPTAYSTDTQYF,TRBJ2-3,NA,NA,TRBV6-5
TGTGCCGGGGGTTACGGGGAGCTGTTTTTT,CAGGYGELFF,TRBJ2-2,NA,NA,TRBV30
TGCGCCAGCAGCCTAGGGACAGGGGGAGGCGAGCAGTACTTC,CASSLGTGGGEQYF,TRBJ2-7,TRBD1,NA,TRBV4-3
TGTGCCAGCAGTTTAAGGTCTAGTGAGGCCCTTTCTAGCACAGATACGCAGTATTTT,CASSLRSSEALSSTDTQYF,TRBJ2-3,NA,NA,TRBV27
TGCGCCAGCAGCTTGGGACAGGGTAGGAACACTGAAGCTTTCTTT,CASSLGQGRNTEAFF,TRBJ1-1,TRBD1,few,TRBV5-1
TGTGCCAGCAGCTTCCAGGGGTACTCACCCCTCCACTTT,CASSFQGYSPLHF,TRBJ1-6,NA,NA,TRBV5-6